One TCR beta chain is described in this entry. This clonotype has more than one count but fewer than ten. Its cognate antigen has yet to be identified. One base away there is no much larger clone; base qualities are not given. Patients with ophthalmopathy had moderately to severely active disease, with a Clinical Activity Score of 3 or more, a NOSPECS grade of 4 or more, and a disease duration of less than 3 months. Patients with other autoimmune diseases, uncontrolled infections, pregnancy or lactation were excluded. Clinical symptoms, serum thyroxine, TRAb, thyroid ultrasound and orbital computed tomography formed the basis of the diagnosis. Using Ficoll-Paque density gradient centrifugation, PBMCs were isolated from approximately 11 ml of fresh peripheral blood. Total RNA was extracted using Trizol reagent, and RNA quality was checked on an Agilent 2100 Bioanalyzer. The data were obtained in a study of Graves' ophthalmopathy and Graves' hyperthyroidism (dated by TCRdb to about 2018). General notes on the study: Peripheral blood samples were taken at the time of initial diagnosis, before any treatment was given. The independent validation cohort included approximately 19 hyperthyroidism patients plus 17 patients who later progressed from hyperthyroidism to ophthalmopathy. To tell Graves' ophthalmopathy apart from Graves' hyperthyroidism, and to predict which patients would progress to ophthalmopathy, the study relied on TCR beta repertoire signatures. Following sampling, methimazole starting at 30 mg daily was administered to hyperthyroidism patients, and high-dose intravenous methylprednisolone was administered to ophthalmopathy patients. A discovery set of 100 patients (roughly 41 ophthalmopathy, 55 to 65 stable hyperthyroidism) was enrolled to explore V-J signatures distinguishing ophthalmopathy from hyperthyroidism. In five or six hyperthyroidism patients, T-cell repertoires of thyroid tissue and blood were compared. In total, 135 blood samples were TCR-sequenced: some 43 ophthalmopathy, some 80 hyperthyroidism and 17 hyperthyroidism-to-ophthalmopathy patients.

For repertoire sequencing, TCR beta CDR3 regions were amplified from RNA transcripts. The first round of RT-PCR was done with HTBI primers and the Qiagen OneStep RT-PCR kit, and was followed by a second round of multiplex PCR, then size selection and purification. Libraries were sequenced paired-end with 100 bp reads on an Illumina HiSeq2000. The authors processed their data as follows. SOAPnuke was used for read processing, and reads with adapters, uncalled bases, a mean Phred below 15, or no exact constant-primer or identifier match were discarded. COPE v1.2.5 was used to merge high-quality paired reads. Each unique nucleotide sequence was defined as a clonotype, and clonotypes were aligned to IMGT TRB V, D and J references with MiTCR v1.1. Only V-J combinations with frequency above 0.0001 were analysed, covering 99.2% of repertoires. A TCR clonal expansion and chaos score per V-J combination was defined as the ratio of F50 clonal expansion to chaos observed in the TCRdist matrix. Welch's t-statistics and random forest were used to reduce features to about 13 V-J combinations, which were fed into a naive Bayes classifier. The Morisita-Horn index was used to measure how similar the thyroid and blood repertoires were. TCRdb reanalyzed the raw reads on its own, using fastp at Q25 for trimming and MiXCR for clone calling, and kept in-frame beta chains. A single entry per CDR3 protein holds the most common genes and DNA from its merged rows. Here the V and J calls rest on TCRdb's processing, not on the authors' analysis. Across this sample there are 200,000 to 300,000 distinct CDR3 sequences, with around 42% seen only once. The ten largest clones take up about half of the sample.

CDR1 and CDR2 were assigned from the germline V gene as SGDLS and YYNGEE. The CDR3 has 13 amino acids, counting the end cysteine and phenylalanine. Here the CDR3 DNA is all that survives: 39 bases in frame from base 1. Relative to germline, V is 3 bases shorter and J is 2 bases shorter, with 8 bases between their ends. Summary of the overall study and its limitations: No statistical method was used to predetermine the sample size, and group allocation was not hidden from the investigators. Most expanded thyroid clonotypes with frequency above 0.001 were also detected in blood, suggesting blood repertoires may reflect the thyroid immune response. The 13-signature model separated ophthalmopathy from stable hyperthyroidism with 85% to 90% sensitivity and about 84% specificity in cross-validation, and 80%/75% in the test set. In validation, the model predicted ophthalmopathy progression with more than 55% sensitivity and 72% to 80% specificity; 12 predicted patients were CT-confirmed with GO in a median of approximately 6.5 months.

Sample: peripheral blood. The rearrangement joined TRBV9 to TRBJ1-2; the D region possibly corresponds to TRBD1 (5 bases align). The sequence was obtained from an adult man with Graves' ophthalmopathy. In nucleotides, the sequence is TGTGCCAGCAGCGACAGGAGCAACTATGGCTACACCTTC. Its coded protein is CASSDRSNYGYTF.